These 19 T cell receptor beta chains were all obtained from the same sample, sequenced in a study of cytomegalovirus exposure and HLA in healthy donors. In the PCR, 60 Vbeta and 13 Jbeta primers were used. TCRdb's copy holds only in-frame clones and misses some; the assay was immunoSEQ multiplex PCR. The sample yields some 110,000 clones, roughly 73% seen once. The sequencing input was PBMCs. These receptors came from a woman aged 30 to 39 in good health and CMV-seronegative.

This chain links TRBV27 with TRBJ1-5; 7 nucleotides match TRBD1. The CDR3 has 16 residues. Germline V CDR1 and CDR2: MNHEY, SMNVEV (reference sequence). V lost 3 bases and J lost 1; bases outside the gene matches: 6. The CDR3 reads CASSFKGGASNQPQHF. The CDR3 nucleotides read TGTGCCAGCAGTTTCAAAGGGGGCGCGAGCAATCAGCCCCAGCATTTT.

The chain combines TRBV27 with TRBJ2-5, with TRBD2 matching 7 bases. The ends lost 4 bases at V and 3 bases at J; junction bases unmatched: 8. Germline CDR1 MNHEY, CDR2 SMNVEV (reference sequence). CDR3 length: 15 amino acids. In DNA form, the CDR3 reads TGTGCCAGCAGTTCGGCGGGAGCGGGCGAAGAGACCCAGTACTTC. Residues: CASSSAGAGEETQYF.

This chain links TRBV29-1 with TRBJ1-3; no clear D. There are 16 residues in the CDR3. V was shortened by 0 bases and J by 0 bases, with 12 bases between the two germline ends. In germline, CDR1 is SQVTM, CDR2 ANQGSEA. CDR3 in DNA: TGCAGCGTTGAAGATCTGACGGAGAGCTCTGGAAACACCATATATTTT. Translated, it gives CSVEDLTESSGNTIYF. The full variable domain, rest sourced from reference TRBV29-1 and TRBJ1-3, is SAVISQKPSRDICQRGTSLTIQCQVDSQVTMMFWYRQQPGQSLTLIATANQGSEATYESGFVIDKFPISRPNLTFSTLTVSNMSPEDSSIYLCSVEDLTESSGNTIYFGEGSWLTVV.

A remark on this clone: Other DNA sequences in this specimen translate into the identical CDR3. The V gene is TRBV6-5, the J gene TRBJ1-1, with D tentatively TRBD1 (6 bases). Deletions cut 6 bases from V and 5 bases from J, with 13 bases between. Germline V gene sequence: CDR1 MNHEY, CDR2 SVGAGI. The CDR3 contains 13 residues. CDR3 loop: CASSPQGGTEAFF. The CDR3 DNA follows: TGTGCCAGCAGCCCACAGGGAGGGACTGAAGCTTTCTTT.

This clone was seen a handful of times. J is TRBJ2-3 and V is TRBV7-9, with 11 bases that match TRBD2. J was trimmed by 0 bases and V by 6 bases; bases with no gene match: 2. Germline CDR1 is SEHNR and CDR2 is FQNEAQ (reference sequence). The CDR3 loop spans 15 amino acids. The CDR3 DNA reads as TGTGCCAGCAGTCCTAGCGGGAGGAGCACAGATACGCAGTATTTT. Amino acid sequence: CASSPSGRSTDTQYF.

This clone occurred a few times. V and J are TRBV5-4 and TRBJ1-5; 9 bases agree with TRBD1. This CDR3 is 16 amino acids long. The germline gives CDR1 SGHNT, CDR2 YYREEE (reference sequence). V dropped 4 bases and J dropped 5; count of bases not matched to a gene: 10. This CDR3 reads CASSPPRDRDDQPQHF. As DNA, the CDR3 is TGTGCCAGCAGCCCCCCCCGGGACAGGGACGATCAGCCCCAGCATTTT.

This clone was recorded once. Here the CDR3 reads CASRPRGAQEAFF. The CDR3 DNA is TGTGCCAGCAGACCGCGGGGGGCGCAAGAAGCTTTCTTT. V usage is TRBV5-8 and J usage is TRBJ1-1; tentatively, D is TRBD1 (6 bases). There are 13 residues in the CDR3. The germline V and J ends were trimmed by 5 bases and 8 bases, with 16 bases remaining between them. CDR1 and CDR2 (germline): SGHTS, YDEGEE.

This clone was counted once. The chain uses TRBV5-6 and TRBJ1-2, with 7 bases identical to TRBD1. CDR3 length: 14 residues. J gave up 5 bases and V 0 bases, and 4 bases lay outside the gene matches. The germline CDR1 and CDR2 sequences are SGHDT and YYEEEE. The CDR3 nucleotides read TGTGCCAGCAGCTTGGTGGGGACAGAATATGGCTACACCTTC. It encodes CASSLVGTEYGYTF.

This clone appeared a few times. V is TRBV7-2 and J is TRBJ1-2, with 7 bases matching TRBD1. Germline V gene lookup returns CDR1 SGHTA and CDR2 FQGNSA. J gave up 0 bases and V 5 bases, and 6 bases lay outside the gene matches. This CDR3 is 15 amino acids long. CDR3 sequence: CASSLRTGTNYGYTF. CDR3 DNA: TGTGCCAGCAGCCTAAGGACAGGTACTAACTATGGCTACACCTTC.

The chain has TRBV2 and TRBJ1-3, with D hard to call. The ends were cut back, 3 bases at V and 4 bases at J, with 7 bases in the middle. CDR1 is SNHLY, CDR2 FYNNEI, per germline. The CDR3 sequence is 13 residues long. CDR3 in amino acids: CASSENAGNTIYF. DNA for the CDR3: TGTGCCAGCAGTGAGAATGCGGGAAACACCATATATTTT.

The chain couples TRBV27 to TRBJ2-3; 8 positions match TRBD1. CDR1 is MNHEY and CDR2 is SMNVEV in the germline V gene (reference sequence). There are 14 residues in the CDR3. The ends lost 4 bases at V and 8 bases at J; junction bases unmatched: 8. The CDR3 here is CASSSSPDRGTQYF. CDR3 nucleotide sequence: TGTGCCAGCAGTTCATCCCCAGACAGGGGTACGCAGTATTTT.

V is TRBV6-5 and J is TRBJ1-2, with 7 bases aligning to TRBD1. The V gene's germline CDR1 is MNHEY and CDR2 SVGAGI. The CDR3 is 13 amino acids. After removal of 10 bases from V and 4 bases from J, the junction contained 9 bases not matched to a gene. The CDR3 DNA is TGTGCCATCCGGGACAGCGCATCCTATGGCTACACCTTC. Residues: CAIRDSASYGYTF.

This chain connects TRBV7-9 to TRBJ1-1; D gene unclear. The CDR3 length is 13 residues. V lost 5 bases, J lost 1 base, and 8 bases lay in between. Germline CDR1 is SEHNR and CDR2 is FQNEAQ (reference sequence). CDR3 sequence: CASSAEGNTEAFF. CDR3 nucleotides: TGTGCCAGCAGCGCGGAGGGGAACACTGAAGCTTTCTTT.

This clone occurred a few times. The chain uses TRBV4-1 and TRBJ1-5; possible D gene TRBD1, 5 bases. CDR3 size: 15 residues. Deletions cut 0 bases from V and 4 bases from J, with 10 bases between. Germline lookup yields CDR1 MGHRA and CDR2 YSYEKL. The DNA of the CDR3 is TGCGCCAGCAGCCAAGAAGGACAACATAATCAGCCCCAGCATTTT. It is translated as CASSQEGQHNQPQHF.

The rearrangement joins TRBV7-2 to TRBJ2-7, with D possibly TRBD1 on 6 matching bases. Looked up from germline, CDR1 is SGHTA and CDR2 is FQGNSA. Trimming took off 0 bases at V and 3 bases at J, with 9 bases between the two ends. This CDR3 has 14 amino acids. For the CDR3, the DNA is TGTGCCAGCAGCTTAGCGACAGGAAACTACGAGCAGTACTTC. Amino acids: CASSLATGNYEQYF.

Concerning this clone: In the same sample, other DNA sequences code for this CDR3. The J gene is TRBJ2-7, the V gene TRBV4-3; 7 bases line up with TRBD1. Losses at the gene ends were 1 base for V and 0 bases for J; bases not matched to a gene: 3. Germline V lookup: CDR1 LGHNA, CDR2 YSLEER. The CDR3 has 15 residues. The CDR3 protein is CASSQVGGSSYEQYF. The CDR3 DNA reads as TGCGCCAGCAGCCAAGTAGGGGGCAGCTCCTACGAGCAGTACTTC.

This chain joins TRBV5-5 and TRBJ1-1; TRBD1 is a possible D gene (5 bases). V shed 7 bases and J shed 0 bases, with 7 bases lying between them. Germline CDR1 reads SGHKS; CDR2 reads YYEKEE (reference sequence). The CDR3 sequence is 12 residues long. For the CDR3, the DNA is TGTGCCAGCCGGGGGATGAACACTGAAGCTTTCTTT. This codes for CASRGMNTEAFF.

The chain links TRBV5-1 to TRBJ2-3; perhaps TRBD2 as D (6 bases). Germline V gene lookup returns CDR1 SGHRS and CDR2 YFSETQ. Trimming removed 0 bases from V and 4 bases from J, with 9 bases in between. The CDR3 spans 14 residues. As DNA, the CDR3 is TGCGCCAGCAGCTTGGTGGGGGGTCCAGATACGCAGTATTTT. Amino acids: CASSLVGGPDTQYF.

The rearrangement joins TRBV9 to TRBJ1-1; TRBD1 aligns across 8 bases. CDR3 length: 17 residues. From germline, CDR1 is SGDLS and CDR2 YYNGEE. Unmatched junction bases numbered 11, after V lost 0 bases and J lost 4 bases. CDR3 protein: CASSVASGGGRATEAFF. CDR3 in DNA: TGTGCCAGCAGCGTAGCTTCAGGGGGCGGGCGCGCCACTGAAGCTTTCTTT.